Listed below are T cell receptor beta chains from one sample, sequenced in a study of identical twins. TCRdb reanalysed the 5' RACE reads using MiXCR and keeps one entry per CDR3 protein. The data hold roughly 630,000 distinct CDR3 sequences, with less than 9% observed a single time. The sample also formed part of further work on yellow fever vaccine responses in identical twins.

The material sequenced was PBMCs. The receptors originated from a woman between 18 and 29 years old in good health. Both conserved end residues are part of each CDR3. Fields, in order: clone size, D gene, J gene, V gene, CDR3 DNA, CDR3 protein. The D gene is left open where the match is weak. Size tells how often a clone was seen (once, few, many) or the class of an expanded clone, and some rows leave it out.

clone size: many
D gene: TRBD2
J gene: TRBJ2-1
V gene: TRBV6-4
CDR3 DNA: TGTGCCAGCAGCCCGGCACCGGGACGGGGGGTCGATGAGCAGTTCTTC
CDR3 protein: CASSPAPGRGVDEQFF

clone size: few
D gene: TRBD2
J gene: TRBJ2-1
V gene: TRBV4-1
CDR3 DNA: TGCGCCAGCAGCCGAATCCTTGGACTAGCGGGAGGCCCAAGCTCCTACAATGAGCAGTTCTTC
CDR3 protein: CASSRILGLAGGPSSYNEQFF

clone size: -
D gene: -
J gene: TRBJ2-5
V gene: TRBV29-1
CDR3 DNA: TGCAGCATGGGGGAAAAAGAGACCCAGTACTTC
CDR3 protein: CSMGEKETQYF

clone size: -
D gene: -
J gene: TRBJ2-1
V gene: TRBV3-1
CDR3 DNA: TGTGCCAGCAGCAAACCGGGACCACACAATGAGCAGTTCTTC
CDR3 protein: CASSKPGPHNEQFF

clone size: few
D gene: -
J gene: TRBJ1-2
V gene: TRBV5-5
CDR3 DNA: TGTGCCAGCAGCCTAGGGCGTTATGGCTACACCTTC
CDR3 protein: CASSLGRYGYTF

clone size: few
D gene: -
J gene: TRBJ2-5
V gene: TRBV20-1
CDR3 DNA: TGCAGTGCTAGGATTGCACTAGAGGAGACCCAGTACTTC
CDR3 protein: CSARIALEETQYF

clone size: many
D gene: -
J gene: TRBJ1-5
V gene: TRBV12-3/TRBV12-4
CDR3 DNA: TGTGCCAGCAGTCCTGGGGCAGACAATCAGCCCCAGCATTTT
CDR3 protein: CASSPGADNQPQHF

clone size: few
D gene: TRBD1
J gene: TRBJ2-5
V gene: TRBV29-1
CDR3 DNA: TGCAGCGAGCCGACAGGGTTTTCGGAGACCCAGTACTTC
CDR3 protein: CSEPTGFSETQYF

clone size: few
D gene: TRBD2
J gene: TRBJ2-3
V gene: TRBV4-2
CDR3 DNA: TGTGCCAGCAGCCAGCCCCCAGCGGGGGCCACAGATACGCAGTATTTT
CDR3 protein: CASSQPPAGATDTQYF

clone size: -
D gene: TRBD2
J gene: TRBJ2-1
V gene: TRBV20-1
CDR3 DNA: TGCAGTGGCTCTGGCCGAGCGGGGTCCTACAATGAGCAGTTCTTC
CDR3 protein: CSGSGRAGSYNEQFF

clone size: -
D gene: -
J gene: TRBJ2-2
V gene: TRBV4-1
CDR3 DNA: TGCGCCAGCAGCCACCCGGGACCTCCGAACACCGGGGAGCTGTTTTTT
CDR3 protein: CASSHPGPPNTGELFF

clone size: few
D gene: -
J gene: TRBJ2-3
V gene: TRBV12-5
CDR3 DNA: TGTGCTAGTGGTTCCCTCCGGGGTAGCACAGATACGCAGTATTTT
CDR3 protein: CASGSLRGSTDTQYF

clone size: few
D gene: -
J gene: TRBJ2-7
V gene: TRBV10-3
CDR3 DNA: TGTGCCATCAGGGACAGCTACGAGCAGTACTTC
CDR3 protein: CAIRDSYEQYF

clone size: many
D gene: TRBD2
J gene: TRBJ2-7
V gene: TRBV10-3
CDR3 DNA: TGTGCCATCACCCGGACTAGCTTTAACAACGAGCAGTACTTC
CDR3 protein: CAITRTSFNNEQYF

clone size: -
D gene: -
J gene: TRBJ2-6
V gene: TRBV11-1
CDR3 DNA: TGTGCCAGCAGCCCCCGGTGGGGGTCAATCGACTCTGGGGCCAACGTCCTGACTTTC
CDR3 protein: CASSPRWGSIDSGANVLTF

clone size: many
D gene: -
J gene: TRBJ2-2
V gene: TRBV25-1
CDR3 DNA: TGTGCCAGCAGTGAAGGCAGGTACACCGGGGAGCTGTTTTTT
CDR3 protein: CASSEGRYTGELFF

clone size: -
D gene: -
J gene: TRBJ2-1
V gene: TRBV9
CDR3 DNA: TGTGCCAGCAGCGTCGGATTGGGGGGGGCAGCCTCCTACAATGAGCAGTTCTTC
CDR3 protein: CASSVGLGGAASYNEQFF

clone size: few
D gene: -
J gene: TRBJ1-1
V gene: TRBV2
CDR3 DNA: TGTGCCAGCACCCAAAAGGGCAATACCAACACTGAAGCTTTCTTT
CDR3 protein: CASTQKGNTNTEAFF

clone size: -
D gene: TRBD1
J gene: TRBJ1-5
V gene: TRBV2
CDR3 DNA: TGTGCCAGCAGGGGGGACAGGGGGCGGGATCAGCCCCAGCATTTT
CDR3 protein: CASRGDRGRDQPQHF

clone size: -
D gene: -
J gene: TRBJ2-2
V gene: TRBV4-1
CDR3 DNA: TGCGCCAGCAGCCACGAGACTGTGGCAATTTATGACGGGGAGCTGTTTTTT
CDR3 protein: CASSHETVAIYDGELFF

clone size: many
D gene: -
J gene: TRBJ2-2
V gene: TRBV7-2
CDR3 DNA: TGTGCCAGCAGCCCTCGGGGGGCGATAACCGGGGAGCTGTTTTTT
CDR3 protein: CASSPRGAITGELFF

clone size: -
D gene: TRBD2
J gene: TRBJ2-1
V gene: TRBV20-1
CDR3 DNA: TGCAGTGCTTCCCCGGCCCCGGGACTAGCGGAATACAATGAGCAGTTCTTC
CDR3 protein: CSASPAPGLAEYNEQFF

clone size: few
D gene: TRBD2
J gene: TRBJ2-7
V gene: TRBV14
CDR3 DNA: TGTGCCAGCAGCTCCCGACTAGCGGGAGGCCGCTACGAGCAGTACTTC
CDR3 protein: CASSSRLAGGRYEQYF

clone size: many
D gene: -
J gene: TRBJ2-5
V gene: TRBV29-1
CDR3 DNA: TGCAGCGTTGAAGGTCGGCTAGCCCGGGAGACCCAGTACTTC
CDR3 protein: CSVEGRLARETQYF

clone size: many
D gene: TRBD1
J gene: TRBJ2-3
V gene: TRBV20-1
CDR3 DNA: TGCAGTGCTAGTGGGACAGCGGCAAATACGCAGTATTTT
CDR3 protein: CSASGTAANTQYF

clone size: -
D gene: TRBD1
J gene: TRBJ1-1
V gene: TRBV11-2
CDR3 DNA: TGTGCCAGCAGCTTATCTGGCGTCAGGGGGCACACTGAAGCTTTCTTT
CDR3 protein: CASSLSGVRGHTEAFF

clone size: many
D gene: -
J gene: TRBJ2-3
V gene: TRBV7-9
CDR3 DNA: TGTGCCAGCAGCTTAGGCGGGGGCCTCACAGATACGCAGTATTTT
CDR3 protein: CASSLGGGLTDTQYF

clone size: few
D gene: -
J gene: TRBJ1-6
V gene: TRBV12-3/TRBV12-4
CDR3 DNA: TGTGCCAGCAGGGGCCGGGACGGAGGATACTATAATTCACCCCTCCACTTT
CDR3 protein: CASRGRDGGYYNSPLHF

clone size: many
D gene: TRBD2
J gene: TRBJ2-7
V gene: TRBV20-1
CDR3 DNA: TGCAGTGCTAGGGCTAGCGGGCTTATAAGGGCCTACGAGCAGTACTTC
CDR3 protein: CSARASGLIRAYEQYF

clone size: -
D gene: -
J gene: TRBJ2-1
V gene: TRBV11-2
CDR3 DNA: TGTGCCAGCAGCCCACGGACTGGTGGAAGGGAGGAGCAGTTCTTC
CDR3 protein: CASSPRTGGREEQFF

clone size: few
D gene: -
J gene: TRBJ1-2
V gene: TRBV5-1
CDR3 DNA: TGCGCCAGCAGCCCCCCGGGGGGTGACTATGGCTACACCTTC
CDR3 protein: CASSPPGGDYGYTF

clone size: few
D gene: -
J gene: TRBJ1-1
V gene: TRBV12-3/TRBV12-4
CDR3 DNA: TGTGCCAGCAGTTTAGAACAGGAAAACACTGAAGCTTTCTTT
CDR3 protein: CASSLEQENTEAFF

clone size: few
D gene: -
J gene: TRBJ1-1
V gene: TRBV10-3
CDR3 DNA: TGTGCCTCTACCTTGGATAACAGGATAAAGGGAGTGGGGACTGAAGCTTTCTTT
CDR3 protein: CASTLDNRIKGVGTEAFF

clone size: few
D gene: -
J gene: TRBJ1-4
V gene: TRBV2
CDR3 DNA: TGTGCCAGCGGGGACGTTGGGATGAATGAAAAACTGTTTTTT
CDR3 protein: CASGDVGMNEKLFF